This note documents a single T cell receptor beta chain sequence. Participant reports of clinical history set cohort assignment. This entry is derived from a study of blood T cell repertoires in COVID-19. The table came from immunoSEQ multiplex PCR; TCRdb's copy has only in-frame clones and leaves some out. The profile shows approximately 270,000 clones, approximately 85% of them singletons. This CDR3 comprises 14 residues. Per germline, CDR1 MGHRA and CDR2 YSYEKL. V lost 0 bases, J lost 2 bases, and 8 bases lay in between. The chain carries TRBV4-1 and TRBJ2-7; TRBD2 is a possible D gene (5 bases). The sequenced material came from PBMCs or T cells enriched from blood (not recorded which). The TCR comes from a woman aged 50 to 60 who had recovered from COVID-19. This CDR3 is CASSQDRGPYEQYF. In DNA form, the CDR3 reads TGCGCCAGCAGCCAAGATCGGGGTCCCTACGAGCAGTACTTC.